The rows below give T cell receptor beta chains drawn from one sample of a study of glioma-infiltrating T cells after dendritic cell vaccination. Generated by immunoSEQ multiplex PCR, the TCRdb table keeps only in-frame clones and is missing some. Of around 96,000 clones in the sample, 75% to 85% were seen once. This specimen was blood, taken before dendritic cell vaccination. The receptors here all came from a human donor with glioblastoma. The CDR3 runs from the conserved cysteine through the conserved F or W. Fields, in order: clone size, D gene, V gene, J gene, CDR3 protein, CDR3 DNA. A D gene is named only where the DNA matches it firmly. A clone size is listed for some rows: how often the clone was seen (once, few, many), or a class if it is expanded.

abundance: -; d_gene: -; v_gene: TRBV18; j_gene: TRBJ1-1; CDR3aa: CASSPAGDTEAFF; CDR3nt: TGTGCCAGCTCACCGGCGGGGGACACTGAAGCTTTCTTT
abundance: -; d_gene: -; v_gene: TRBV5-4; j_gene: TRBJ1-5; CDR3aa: CASSLQGNQPQHF; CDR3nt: TGTGCCAGCAGCCTCCAGGGCAATCAGCCCCAGCATTTT
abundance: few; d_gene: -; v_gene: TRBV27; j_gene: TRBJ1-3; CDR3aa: CASALVDGNTIYF; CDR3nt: TGTGCCAGCGCCCTAGTGGATGGAAACACCATATATTTT
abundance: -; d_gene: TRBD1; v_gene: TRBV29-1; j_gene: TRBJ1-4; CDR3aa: CSARTGGYEKLFF; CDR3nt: TGCAGCGCCAGGACAGGGGGTTATGAAAAACTGTTTTTT
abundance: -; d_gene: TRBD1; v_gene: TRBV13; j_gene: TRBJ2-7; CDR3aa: CASSPTGQGAHYEQYF; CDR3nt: TGTGCCAGCAGCCCTACAGGACAGGGGGCCCACTACGAGCAGTACTTC
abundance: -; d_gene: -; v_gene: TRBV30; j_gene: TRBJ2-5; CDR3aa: CAWKGLDEETQYF; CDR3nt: TGTGCCTGGAAGGGACTTGATGAAGAGACCCAGTACTTC
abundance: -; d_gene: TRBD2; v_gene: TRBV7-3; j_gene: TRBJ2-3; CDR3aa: CASSWTSGTDTQYF; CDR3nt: TGTGCCAGCAGCTGGACTAGCGGCACAGATACGCAGTATTTT
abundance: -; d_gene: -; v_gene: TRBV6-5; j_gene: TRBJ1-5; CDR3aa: CASSYSRDYQPQHF; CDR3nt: TGTGCCAGCAGTTACTCCAGGGATTATCAGCCCCAGCATTTT
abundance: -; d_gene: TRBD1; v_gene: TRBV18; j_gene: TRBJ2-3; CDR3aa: CASSPTGLVADTQYF; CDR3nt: TGTGCCAGCTCCCCGACAGGGCTGGTTGCAGATACGCAGTATTTT
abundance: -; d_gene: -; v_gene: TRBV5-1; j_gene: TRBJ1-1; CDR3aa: CASSLVAPGMAFF; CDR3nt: TGCGCCAGCAGCTTGGTGGCACCCGGGATGGCTTTCTTT
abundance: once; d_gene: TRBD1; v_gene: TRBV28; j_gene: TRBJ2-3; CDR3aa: CASSPRTGLTDTQYF; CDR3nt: TGTGCCAGCAGTCCGCGGACAGGGCTCACAGATACGCAGTATTTT
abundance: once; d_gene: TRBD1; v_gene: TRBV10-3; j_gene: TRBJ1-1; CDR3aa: CAIMRGTGINTEAFF; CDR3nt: TGTGCCATCATGAGGGGGACAGGGATCAACACTGAAGCTTTCTTT
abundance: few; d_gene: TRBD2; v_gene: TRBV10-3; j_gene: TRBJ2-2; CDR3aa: CAISGSGGNTGELFF; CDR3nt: TGTGCCATCAGTGGGAGCGGGGGGAACACCGGGGAGCTGTTTTTT
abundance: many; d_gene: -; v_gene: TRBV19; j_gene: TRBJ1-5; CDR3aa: CASTIGVGNDQPQHF; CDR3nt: TGTGCCAGTACCATAGGGGTGGGAAATGATCAGCCCCAGCATTTT
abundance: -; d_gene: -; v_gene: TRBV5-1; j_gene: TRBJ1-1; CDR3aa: CASSTTGGTNTEAFF; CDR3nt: TGCGCCAGCAGTACAACGGGGGGCACCAACACTGAAGCTTTCTTT
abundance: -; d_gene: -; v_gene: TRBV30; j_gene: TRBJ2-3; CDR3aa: CAWSVGEVPDTQYF; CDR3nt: TGTGCCTGGAGTGTGGGGGAGGTCCCAGATACGCAGTATTTT
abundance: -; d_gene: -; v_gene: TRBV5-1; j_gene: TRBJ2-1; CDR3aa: CASREGRDEQFF; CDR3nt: TGCGCCAGCAGGGAGGGAAGGGATGAGCAGTTCTTC
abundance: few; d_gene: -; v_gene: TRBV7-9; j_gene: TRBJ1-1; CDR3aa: CASSLWGRSANTEAFF; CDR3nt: TGTGCCAGCAGCTTATGGGGGCGGAGCGCGAACACTGAAGCTTTCTTT